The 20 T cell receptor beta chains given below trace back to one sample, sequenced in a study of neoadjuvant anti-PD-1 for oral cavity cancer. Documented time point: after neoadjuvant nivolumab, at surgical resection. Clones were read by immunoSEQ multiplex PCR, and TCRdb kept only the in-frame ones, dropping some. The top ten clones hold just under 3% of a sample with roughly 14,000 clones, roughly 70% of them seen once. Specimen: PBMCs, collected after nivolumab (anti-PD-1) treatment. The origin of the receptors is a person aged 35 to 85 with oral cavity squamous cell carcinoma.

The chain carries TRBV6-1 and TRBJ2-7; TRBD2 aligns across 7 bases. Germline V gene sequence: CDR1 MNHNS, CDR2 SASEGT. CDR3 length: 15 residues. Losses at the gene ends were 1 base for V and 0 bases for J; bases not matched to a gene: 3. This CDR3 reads CASSEVGEGSYEQYF. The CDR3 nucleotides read TGTGCCAGCAGTGAAGTGGGGGAGGGCTCCTACGAGCAGTACTTC.

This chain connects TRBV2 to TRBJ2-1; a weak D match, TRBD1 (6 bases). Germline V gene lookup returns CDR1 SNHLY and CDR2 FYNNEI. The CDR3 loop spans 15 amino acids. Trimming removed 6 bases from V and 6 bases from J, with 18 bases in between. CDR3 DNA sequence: TGTGCCAGCAGGAACCGGGACACGTTCACCAATGAGCAGTTCTTC. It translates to CASRNRDTFTNEQFF. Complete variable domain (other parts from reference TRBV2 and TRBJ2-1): EPEVTQTPSHQVTQMGQEVILRCVPISNHLYFYWYRQILGQKVEFLVSFYNNEISEKSEIFDDQFSVERPDGSNFTLKIRSTKLEDSAMYFCASRNRDTFTNEQFFGPGTRLTVL.

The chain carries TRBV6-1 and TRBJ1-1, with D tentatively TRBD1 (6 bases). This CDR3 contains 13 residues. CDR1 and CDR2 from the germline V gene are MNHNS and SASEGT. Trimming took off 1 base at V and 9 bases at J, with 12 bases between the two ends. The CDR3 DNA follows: TGTGCCAGCAGTGAAGGGGACACCTCCCAAGCTTTCTTT. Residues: CASSEGDTSQAFF.

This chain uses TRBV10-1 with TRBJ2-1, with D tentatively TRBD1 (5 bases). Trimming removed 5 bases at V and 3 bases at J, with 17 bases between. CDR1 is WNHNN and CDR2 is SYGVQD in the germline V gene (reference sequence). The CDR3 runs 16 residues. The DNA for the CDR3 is TGCGCCAGCAGTCCCCGGGTTGGCGGACACTACAATGAGCAGTTCTTC. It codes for CASSPRVGGHYNEQFF.

CDR3 bases: TGCAGCGTTGGGACTAACTATGGCTACACCTTC. Translation gives CSVGTNYGYTF. V usage is TRBV29-1 and J usage is TRBJ1-2; no clear D gene. V shed 4 bases and J shed 0 bases, with 3 bases lying between them. CDR1 SQVTM and CDR2 ANQGSEA come from the germline V gene. The CDR3 has 11 amino acids.

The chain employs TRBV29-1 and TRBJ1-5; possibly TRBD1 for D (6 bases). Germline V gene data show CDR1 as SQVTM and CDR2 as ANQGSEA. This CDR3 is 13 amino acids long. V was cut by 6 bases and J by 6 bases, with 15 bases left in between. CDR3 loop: CSVGGGGGQPQHF. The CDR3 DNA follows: TGCAGCGTGGGCGGGGGCGGAGGTCAGCCCCAGCATTTT.

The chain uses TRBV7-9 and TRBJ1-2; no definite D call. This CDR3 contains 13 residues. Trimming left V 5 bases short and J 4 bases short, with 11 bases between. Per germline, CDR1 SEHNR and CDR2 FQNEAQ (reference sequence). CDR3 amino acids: CASSPQTLYGYTF. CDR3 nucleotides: TGTGCCAGCAGCCCACAGACCCTCTATGGCTACACCTTC.

The CDR3 bases are TGTGCCAGCGGGGAGCGGGAGGTAGATACGCAGTATTTT. This encodes CASGEREVDTQYF. The V and J genes are TRBV9 and TRBJ2-3; TRBD2 matches 9 bases. The V gene's germline CDR1 is SGDLS and CDR2 YYNGEE. V shed 7 bases, J shed 5 bases, and the junction held 5 bases outside the gene matches. The CDR3 consists of 13 residues.

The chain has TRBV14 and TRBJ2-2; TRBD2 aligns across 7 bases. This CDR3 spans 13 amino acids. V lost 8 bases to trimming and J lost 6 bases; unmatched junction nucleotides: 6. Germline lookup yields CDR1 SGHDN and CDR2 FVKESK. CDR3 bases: TGTGCCAGCGGGACTACCATCCCCGGGGAGCTGTTTTTT. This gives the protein CASGTTIPGELFF.

The CDR3 sequence: CATSLPRVAGGNEQFF. The CDR3 DNA is TGTGCCACCAGCCTCCCCCGGGTAGCGGGAGGCAATGAGCAGTTCTTC. The V and J genes are TRBV15 and TRBJ2-1; 10 bases are a match to TRBD2. V was pared by 5 bases and J by 6 bases, with 10 bases of the junction left unmatched. Germline values: CDR1 LNHNV, CDR2 YYDKDF (reference sequence). CDR3 length: 16 amino acids.

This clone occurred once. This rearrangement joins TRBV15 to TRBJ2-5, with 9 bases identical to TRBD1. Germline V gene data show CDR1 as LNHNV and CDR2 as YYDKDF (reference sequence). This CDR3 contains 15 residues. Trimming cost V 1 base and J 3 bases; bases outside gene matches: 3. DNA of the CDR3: TGTGCCACCAGCAGAGGCGGGACAGGGAAAGAGACCCAGTACTTC. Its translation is CATSRGGTGKETQYF.

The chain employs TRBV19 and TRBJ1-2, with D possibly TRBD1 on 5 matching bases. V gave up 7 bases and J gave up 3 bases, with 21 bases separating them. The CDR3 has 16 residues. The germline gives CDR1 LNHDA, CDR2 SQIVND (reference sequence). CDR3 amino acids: CASTSGGRDGDYGYTF. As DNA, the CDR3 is TGTGCCAGTACTTCTGGAGGCAGGGACGGTGACTATGGCTACACCTTC. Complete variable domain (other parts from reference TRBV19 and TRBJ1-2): DGGITQSPKYLFRKEGQNVTLSCEQNLNHDAMYWYRQDPGQGLRLIYYSQIVNDFQKGDIAEGYSVSREKKESFPLTVTSAQKNPTAFYLCASTSGGRDGDYGYTFGSGTRLTVV.

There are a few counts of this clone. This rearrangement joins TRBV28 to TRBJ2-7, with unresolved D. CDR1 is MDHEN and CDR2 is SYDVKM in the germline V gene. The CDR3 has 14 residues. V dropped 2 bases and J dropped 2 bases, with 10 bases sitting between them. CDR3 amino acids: CASSLPLIPYEQYF. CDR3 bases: TGTGCCAGCAGTTTACCCTTGATCCCCTACGAGCAGTACTTC.

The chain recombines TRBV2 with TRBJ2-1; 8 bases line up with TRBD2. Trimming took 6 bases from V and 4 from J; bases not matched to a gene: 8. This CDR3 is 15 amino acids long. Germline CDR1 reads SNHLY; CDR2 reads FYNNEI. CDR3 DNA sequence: TGTGCCAGCAGACCCGTGGCGGGAGGATACAATGAGCAGTTCTTC. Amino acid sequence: CASRPVAGGYNEQFF. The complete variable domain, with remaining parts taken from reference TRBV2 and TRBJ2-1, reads EPEVTQTPSHQVTQMGQEVILRCVPISNHLYFYWYRQILGQKVEFLVSFYNNEISEKSEIFDDQFSVERPDGSNFTLKIRSTKLEDSAMYFCASRPVAGGYNEQFFGPGTRLTVL.

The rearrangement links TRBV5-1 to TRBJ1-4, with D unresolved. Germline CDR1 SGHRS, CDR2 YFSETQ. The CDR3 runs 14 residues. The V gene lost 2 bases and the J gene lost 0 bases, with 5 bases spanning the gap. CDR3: CASSFGSTNEKLFF. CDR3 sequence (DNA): TGCGCCAGCAGCTTTGGGTCAACTAATGAAAAACTGTTTTTT.

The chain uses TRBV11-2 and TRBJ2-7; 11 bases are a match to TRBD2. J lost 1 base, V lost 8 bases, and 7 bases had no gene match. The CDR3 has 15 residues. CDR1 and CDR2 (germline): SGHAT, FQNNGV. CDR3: CASGYLAGGSYEQYF. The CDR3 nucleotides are TGTGCCAGCGGATACCTAGCGGGAGGATCCTACGAGCAGTACTTC. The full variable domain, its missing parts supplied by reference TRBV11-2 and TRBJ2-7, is EAGVAQSPRYKIIEKRQSVAFWCNPISGHATLYWYQQILGQGPKLLIQFQNNGVVDDSQLPKDRFSAERLKGVDSTLKIQPAKLEDSAVYLCASGYLAGGSYEQYFGPGTRLTVT.

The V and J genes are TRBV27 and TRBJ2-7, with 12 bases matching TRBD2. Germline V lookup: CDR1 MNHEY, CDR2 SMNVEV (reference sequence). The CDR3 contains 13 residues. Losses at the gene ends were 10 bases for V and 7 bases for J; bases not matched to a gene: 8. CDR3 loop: CATMTSGRGEQYF. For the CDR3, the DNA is TGTGCCACCATGACTAGCGGGAGAGGGGAGCAGTACTTC.

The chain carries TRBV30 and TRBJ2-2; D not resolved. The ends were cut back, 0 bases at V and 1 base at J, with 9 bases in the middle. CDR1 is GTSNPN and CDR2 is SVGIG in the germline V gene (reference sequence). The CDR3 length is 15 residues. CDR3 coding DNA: TGTGCCTGGAGTGTCATGATGCGGAACACCGGGGAGCTGTTTTTT. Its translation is CAWSVMMRNTGELFF.

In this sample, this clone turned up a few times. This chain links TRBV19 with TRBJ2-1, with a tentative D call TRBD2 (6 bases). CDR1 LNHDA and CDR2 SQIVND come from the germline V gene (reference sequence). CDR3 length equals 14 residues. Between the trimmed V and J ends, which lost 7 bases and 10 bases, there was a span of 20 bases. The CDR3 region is CASNPREPQREQFF. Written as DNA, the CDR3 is TGTGCCAGTAATCCACGGGAGCCCCAACGGGAGCAGTTCTTC.

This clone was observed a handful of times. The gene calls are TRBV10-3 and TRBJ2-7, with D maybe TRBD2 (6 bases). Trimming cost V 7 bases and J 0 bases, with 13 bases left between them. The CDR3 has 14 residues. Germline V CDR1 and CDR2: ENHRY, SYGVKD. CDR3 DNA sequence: TGTGCCATCAACCGGGACTTCAGCTCCTACGAGCAGTACTTC. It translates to CAINRDFSSYEQYF.